The 3 T cell receptor beta chains reported below all come from one sample, sequenced in a study of blood T cell repertoires in COVID-19. Assay used: immunoSEQ multiplex PCR; TCRdb lists only in-frame clones, some missing. This sample has about 330,000 clones, with approximately 85% found just once. The sequenced sample consisted of peripheral blood. The receptors here all came from a woman aged 50 to 60 with acute or convalescent COVID-19.

The chain couples TRBV5-1 to TRBJ1-1; the D gene is possibly TRBD1 (6 bases). The CDR3 totals 12 residues. Trimming took off 3 bases at V and 5 bases at J, with 8 bases between the two ends. From germline, CDR1 is SGHRS and CDR2 YFSETQ. The CDR3: CASSWDTTEAFF. The CDR3, as DNA: TGCGCCAGCAGCTGGGACACTACTGAAGCTTTCTTT.

This chain joins TRBV2 and TRBJ2-7; 7 nucleotides agree with TRBD1. V dropped 1 base and J dropped 2; count of bases not matched to a gene: 5. The CDR3 consists of 15 residues. The germline V gene has CDR1 SNHLY and CDR2 FYNNEI. The CDR3 DNA is TGTGCCAGCAGTGAAGACAGGGGCCCTCCCTACGAGCAGTACTTC. Amino acids: CASSEDRGPPYEQYF. Variable domain in full (rest from reference TRBV2 and TRBJ2-7): EPEVTQTPSHQVTQMGQEVILRCVPISNHLYFYWYRQILGQKVEFLVSFYNNEISEKSEIFDDQFSVERPDGSNFTLKIRSTKLEDSAMYFCASSEDRGPPYEQYFGPGTRLTVT.

V and J are TRBV18 and TRBJ1-6; 7 bases agree with TRBD1. CDR3 length equals 16 residues. V lost 2 bases and J lost 5; bases outside the gene matches: 6. Germline CDR1 KGHSH, CDR2 LQKENI. Written as DNA, the CDR3 is TGTGCCAGCTCACCATTTCAGGGGGATAATAATTCACCCCTCCACTTT. Its protein is CASSPFQGDNNSPLHF.